This entry lists 13 T cell receptor beta chains sequenced from one sample in a study of T cell changes during pregnancy in multiple sclerosis. This table comes from immunoSEQ multiplex PCR, and its TCRdb copy is limited to in-frame clones, with some not included. The sample carries around 95,000 clones, approximately 92% recorded once. The input for sequencing was peripheral blood, taken after pregnancy. The receptor source for this set is a female donor with multiple sclerosis, enrolled in a pregnancy study.

The chain is built from TRBV7-2 and TRBJ1-5; 7 nucleotides match TRBD1. There are 14 residues in the CDR3. Germline loops: CDR1 SGHTA, CDR2 FQGNSA. V dropped 3 bases and J dropped 3; count of bases not matched to a gene: 2. CDR3 in DNA: TGTGCCAGCAGCTTGACAGGGTTCAATCAGCCCCAGCATTTT. Encoded protein: CASSLTGFNQPQHF.

The CDR3 loop reads CASSPAGNYGYTF. The CDR3 region has the DNA TGTGCCAGCAGTCCCGCGGGGAACTATGGCTACACCTTC. This chain connects TRBV2 to TRBJ1-2; D not certain. Trimming removed 5 bases at V and 2 bases at J, with 9 bases between. The CDR3 spans 13 residues. Germline V lookup: CDR1 SNHLY, CDR2 FYNNEI.

V and J are TRBV19 and TRBJ1-5; 7 bases map to TRBD1. J lost 2 bases, V lost 5 bases, and 9 bases had no gene match. Germline CDR1 reads LNHDA; CDR2 reads SQIVND (reference sequence). The CDR3 contains 16 residues. The CDR3 DNA reads as TGTGCCAGTAGTCTTCAACAGGGGACGGGCAATCAGCCCCAGCATTTT. Its translation: CASSLQQGTGNQPQHF.

V and J are TRBV30 and TRBJ1-6, with D unresolved. The CDR3 loop spans 14 amino acids. Germline lookup yields CDR1 GTSNPN and CDR2 SVGIG (reference sequence). Trimming stripped 0 bases from V and 11 bases from J, with 14 bases between. CDR3 loop: CAWSVLVRQAPLHF. Written as DNA, the CDR3 is TGTGCCTGGAGTGTACTCGTACGTCAGGCACCCCTCCACTTT. Filled out from reference TRBV30 and TRBJ1-6, the complete variable domain reads SQTIHQWPATLVQPVGSPLSLECTVEGTSNPNLYWYRQAAGRGLQLLFYSVGIGQISSEVPQNLSASRPQDRQFILSSKKLLLSDSGFYLCAWSVLVRQAPLHFGNGTRLTVT.

This CDR3 reads CATSRDLLAGGSFQFF. CDR3 in DNA: TGTGCCACCAGCAGAGATTTACTAGCGGGGGGGTCTTTTCAGTTCTTC. The rearrangement joins TRBV15 to TRBJ2-1, with TRBD2 matching 13 bases. This CDR3 contains 16 residues. The germline CDR1 and CDR2 sequences are LNHNV and YYDKDF (reference sequence). The trim removed 0 bases at V and 13 bases at J, leaving 9 bases unmatched.

The chain recombines TRBV5-1 with TRBJ1-5, with D tentatively TRBD1 (6 bases). Germline CDR1 is SGHRS and CDR2 is YFSETQ. The CDR3 covers 15 residues. V lost 5 bases and J lost 1, with 13 bases in between. The CDR3 DNA is TGCGCCAGCAGGCCAAATACAGGGAGCAATCAGCCCCAGCATTTT. It specifies CASRPNTGSNQPQHF.

The chain combines TRBV6-5 with TRBJ1-5, with D tentatively TRBD1 (5 bases). This CDR3 comprises 14 residues. CDR1 and CDR2 from the germline V gene are MNHEY and SVGAGI. Trimming shortened V by 5 bases and J by 3 bases, and 11 bases separated the two germline ends. The CDR3 is CASSRDSINQPQHF. CDR3 sequence (DNA): TGTGCCAGCAGTCGCGACAGTATCAATCAGCCCCAGCATTTT.

This clone came up once. The chain joins TRBV7-2 to TRBJ1-2, with a tentative D call TRBD1 (6 bases). This CDR3 comprises 16 residues. CDR1 is SGHTA and CDR2 is FQGNSA in the germline V gene. Between the trimmed V and J ends, which lost 3 bases and 2 bases, there was a span of 16 bases. In nucleotides, the CDR3 is TGTGCCAGCAGCTTCCCGGGAGGGACAACAAACTATGGCTACACCTTC. Amino acid sequence: CASSFPGGTTNYGYTF.

The chain joins TRBV5-1 to TRBJ2-7; 12 bases agree with TRBD2. CDR3 length: 17 amino acids. Germline assignment: CDR1 SGHRS and CDR2 YFSETQ. V lost 0 bases and J lost 1; bases outside the gene matches: 5. CDR3: CASSLGLAGASSYEQYF. The CDR3 bases are TGCGCCAGCAGCTTGGGACTAGCGGGAGCATCGTCCTACGAGCAGTACTTC.

This chain joins TRBV7-9 and TRBJ2-3; TRBD2 matches at 9 bases. The CDR3 spans 15 residues. Unmatched junction bases numbered 7, after V lost 3 bases and J lost 6 bases. Germline CDR1 SEHNR, CDR2 FQNEAQ (reference sequence). The CDR3 nucleotides read TGTGCCAGCAGCTTTCGTAGCGGGAGATCGGATACGCAGTATTTT. Translation gives CASSFRSGRSDTQYF.

About this clone: The junction differs from germline at one of its ends, possibly a read error. The rearrangement links TRBV7-9 to TRBJ2-7; weak D call: TRBD2 (5 bases). The CDR3 contains 12 residues. Germline CDR1 SEHNR, CDR2 FQNEAQ (reference sequence). CDR3 sequence reads: CASSLDRGSADF. The CDR3 nucleotides are TGTGCCAGCAGCTTAGATAGAGGGAGTGCGGACTTC.

V and J are TRBV20-1 and TRBJ2-5; D is ambiguous. Germline V lookup: CDR1 DFQATT, CDR2 SNEGSKA (reference sequence). V lost 5 bases and J 5 bases, leaving 9 bases between the germline ends. CDR3 length: 11 residues. For the CDR3, the DNA is TGCAGTGCTTACACTATGGAGACCCAGTACTTC. Translating gives CSAYTMETQYF.

As regards this clone: The sample carries other DNA sequences with the same CDR3. The rearrangement links TRBV6-5 to TRBJ1-2; D possibly corresponds to TRBD1 (6 bases). From germline, CDR1 is MNHEY and CDR2 SVGAGI. CDR3 length: 13 amino acids. Trimming shortened V by 4 bases and J by 1 base, and 7 bases separated the two germline ends. The CDR3 DNA follows: TGTGCCAGCAGTTTGGACAGTAACTATGGCTACACCTTC. It is translated as CASSLDSNYGYTF.